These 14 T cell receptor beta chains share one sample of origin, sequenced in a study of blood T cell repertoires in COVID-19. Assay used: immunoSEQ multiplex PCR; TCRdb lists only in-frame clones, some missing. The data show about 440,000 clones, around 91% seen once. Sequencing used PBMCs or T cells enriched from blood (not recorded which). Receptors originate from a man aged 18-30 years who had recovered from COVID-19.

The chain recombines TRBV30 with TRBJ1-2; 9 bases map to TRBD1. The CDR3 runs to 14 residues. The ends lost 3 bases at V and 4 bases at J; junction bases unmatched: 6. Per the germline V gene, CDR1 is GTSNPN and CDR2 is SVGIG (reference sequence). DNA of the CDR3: TGTGCCTGGAGGAACAGGGGGCGAGGCTATGGCTACACCTTC. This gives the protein CAWRNRGRGYGYTF.

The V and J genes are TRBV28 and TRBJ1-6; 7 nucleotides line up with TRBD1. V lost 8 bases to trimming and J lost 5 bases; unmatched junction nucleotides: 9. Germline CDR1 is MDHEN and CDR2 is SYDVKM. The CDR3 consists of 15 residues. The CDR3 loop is CASGKQGTDNSPLHF. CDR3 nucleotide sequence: TGTGCCAGCGGAAAACAGGGGACGGATAATTCACCCCTCCACTTT.

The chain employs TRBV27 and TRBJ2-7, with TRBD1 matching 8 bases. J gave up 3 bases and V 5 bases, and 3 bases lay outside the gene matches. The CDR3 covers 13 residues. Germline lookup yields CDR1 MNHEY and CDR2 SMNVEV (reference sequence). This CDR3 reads CASSPGGDYEQYF. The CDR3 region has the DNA TGTGCCAGCAGTCCAGGGGGCGACTACGAGCAGTACTTC.

The CDR3 DNA reads TGTGCCAGCACCCACGGAGGGGTTGGGAACACTGAAGCTTTCTTT. Its translation is CASTHGGVGNTEAFF. This rearrangement joins TRBV2 to TRBJ1-1; a possible D gene is TRBD1 (5 bases). Germline CDR1 is SNHLY and CDR2 is FYNNEI. This CDR3 contains 15 residues. V lost 7 bases and J 1 base, leaving 16 bases between the germline ends.

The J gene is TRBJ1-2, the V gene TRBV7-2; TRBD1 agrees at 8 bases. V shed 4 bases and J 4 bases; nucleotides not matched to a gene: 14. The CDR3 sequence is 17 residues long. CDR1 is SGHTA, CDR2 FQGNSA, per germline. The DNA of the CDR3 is TGTGCCAGCAGCTGGAAACCGGGACAGGAGAATCCCTATGGCTACACCTTC. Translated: CASSWKPGQENPYGYTF.

This chain's CDR3 is CAISESGRGTGELFF. The CDR3, as DNA: TGTGCCATCAGTGAGAGCGGGAGAGGAACCGGGGAGCTGTTTTTT. The chain couples TRBV10-3 to TRBJ2-2, with 8 bases that match TRBD2. With V trimmed by 2 bases and J by 5 bases, 4 bases remained unmatched. The CDR3 sequence is 15 residues long. CDR1 is ENHRY, CDR2 SYGVKD, per germline.

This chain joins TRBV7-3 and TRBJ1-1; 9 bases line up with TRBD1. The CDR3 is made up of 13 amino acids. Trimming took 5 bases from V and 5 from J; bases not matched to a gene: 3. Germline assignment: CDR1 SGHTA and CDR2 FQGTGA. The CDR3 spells CASSHGQGTEAFF. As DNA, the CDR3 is TGTGCCAGCAGCCATGGACAGGGGACTGAAGCTTTCTTT.

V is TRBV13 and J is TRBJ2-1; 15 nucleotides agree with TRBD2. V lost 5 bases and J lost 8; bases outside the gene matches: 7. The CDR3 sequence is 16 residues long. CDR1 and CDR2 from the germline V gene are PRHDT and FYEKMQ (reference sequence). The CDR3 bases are TGTGCCAGCAGCCCCCCGGGGACTAGCGGGAGGCATGAGCAGTTCTTC. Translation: CASSPPGTSGRHEQFF.

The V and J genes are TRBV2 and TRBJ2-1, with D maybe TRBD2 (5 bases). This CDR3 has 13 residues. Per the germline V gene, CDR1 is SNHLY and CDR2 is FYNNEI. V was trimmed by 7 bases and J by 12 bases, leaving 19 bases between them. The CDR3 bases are TGTGCCAGCATCCTCCTAAGGCGGCGGGTGCAGTTCTTC. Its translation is CASILLRRRVQFF.

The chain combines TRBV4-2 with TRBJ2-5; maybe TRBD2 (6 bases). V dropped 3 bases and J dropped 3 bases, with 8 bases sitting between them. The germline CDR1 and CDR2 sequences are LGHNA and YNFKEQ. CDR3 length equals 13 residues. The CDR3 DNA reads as TGTGCCAGCAGCCAGACGGGAGAAGAGACCCAGTACTTC. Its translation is CASSQTGEETQYF.

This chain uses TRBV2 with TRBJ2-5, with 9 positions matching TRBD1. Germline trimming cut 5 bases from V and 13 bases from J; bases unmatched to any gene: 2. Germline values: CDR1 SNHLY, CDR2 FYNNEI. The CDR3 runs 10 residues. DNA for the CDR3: TGTGCCAGCAGTCGGACAGGGGTGTACTTC. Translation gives CASSRTGVYF.

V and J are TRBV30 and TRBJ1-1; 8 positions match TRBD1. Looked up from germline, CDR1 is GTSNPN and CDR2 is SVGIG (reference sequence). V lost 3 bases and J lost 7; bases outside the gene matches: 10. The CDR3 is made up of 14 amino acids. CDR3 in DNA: TGTGCCTGGAGAGTCGGGACAGGAATACTTGAAGCTTTCTTT. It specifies CAWRVGTGILEAFF.

Written as DNA, the CDR3 is TGTGCCAGTAGTGCCTTAGCGGGATTACAAGAGACCCAGTACTTC. Protein sequence: CASSALAGLQETQYF. The genes are TRBV19 and TRBJ2-5, with TRBD2 identical over 8 bases. The CDR3 runs to 15 residues. V lost 5 bases and J lost 2; bases outside the gene matches: 7. CDR1 and CDR2 (germline): LNHDA, SQIVND (reference sequence).

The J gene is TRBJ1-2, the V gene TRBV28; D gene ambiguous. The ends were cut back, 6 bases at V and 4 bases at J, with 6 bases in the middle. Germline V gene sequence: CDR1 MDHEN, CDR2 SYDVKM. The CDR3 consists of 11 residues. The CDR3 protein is CASSAGYGYTF. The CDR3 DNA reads TGTGCCAGCAGCGCAGGCTATGGCTACACCTTC.